A single sample gave rise to the 8 T cell receptor beta chains below, sequenced in a study of post-analysis software for immune sequencing data. Study-wide points: In patients, TRBV5-6, TRBV5-1 and TRBV20-1 belonged to about five TRBV segments found more frequently than in controls.

Which antigens these TCRs recognize remains unknown. Each TCR beta cDNA library carried unique molecular identifiers. TCRdb itself ran the PCR reads through MiXCR, one entry per CDR3 protein. Among about 570,000 distinct CDR3 sequences listed, around a third were seen once. The specimen was blood. The receptors here all came from a girl aged 2-17 years with multiple sclerosis.

This chain joins TRBV7-3 and TRBJ2-3; 8 bases are a match to TRBD2. J gave up 4 bases and V 5 bases, and 5 bases lay outside the gene matches. The CDR3 sequence is 14 residues long. Germline V gene sequence: CDR1 SGHTA, CDR2 FQGTGA. Here the CDR3 reads CASSGSGGSDTQYF. CDR3 DNA: TGTGCCAGCAGCGGGAGCGGGGGCTCAGATACGCAGTATTTT.

This clonotype showed up just a few times. The rearrangement joins TRBV12-3 or TRBV12-4 to TRBJ1-2; D is unresolved. V lost 6 bases, J lost 5 bases, and 25 bases lay in between. CDR3 size: 17 residues. CDR3 sequence (DNA): TGTGCCAGCAGACCTACCACATTCCCCGCGACCGCTTATGGCTACACCTTC. It is translated as CASRPTTFPATAYGYTF.

In its sample, this clonotype was seen a few times. The J gene is TRBJ1-2, the V gene TRBV6-5; the D gene is possibly TRBD1 (6 bases). The CDR3 contains 14 residues. V gave up 6 bases and J gave up 7 bases, with 18 bases separating them. Germline V gene sequence: CDR1 MNHEY, CDR2 SVGAGI. The CDR3 DNA reads TGTGCCAGCAGCCAGGGTGCGGGGGGCAGTGGCTACACCTTC. It yields the protein CASSQGAGGSGYTF.

This clonotype was seen repeatedly, ten times or more. The rearrangement links TRBV18 to TRBJ2-5, with a weak D call TRBD2 (6 bases). The germline gives CDR1 KGHSH, CDR2 LQKENI. The CDR3 length is 14 residues. V lost 2 bases and J lost 2, with 9 bases in between. The CDR3 coding sequence is TGTGCCAGCTCACCAGGAGGGCGGCAAGAGACCCAGTACTTC. Protein sequence: CASSPGGRQETQYF.

The rearrangement joins TRBV7-6 to TRBJ2-1, with 8 bases fitting TRBD2. V was pared by 3 bases and J by 7 bases, with 8 bases of the junction left unmatched. The CDR3 spans 15 residues. Germline CDR1 reads SGHVS; CDR2 reads FNYEAQ. The CDR3 spells CASSFISGAENEQFF. The CDR3 DNA reads as TGTGCCAGCAGCTTCATTAGCGGGGCAGAAAATGAGCAGTTCTTC.

This clonotype was detected only a few times. This chain uses TRBV11-2 with TRBJ2-1; the match to TRBD2 covers 11 bases. This CDR3 spans 16 amino acids. Germline CDR1 and CDR2: SGHAT and FQNNGV. V lost 4 bases, J lost 5 bases, and 7 bases stayed unmatched. The CDR3 is CASSSAGTSGNNEQFF. CDR3 sequence (DNA): TGTGCCAGCAGCTCGGCCGGGACTAGCGGAAACAATGAGCAGTTCTTC. Looking up the rest from reference TRBV11-2 and TRBJ2-1 gives the full variable domain: EAGVAQSPRYKIIEKRQSVAFWCNPISGHATLYWYQQILGQGPKLLIQFQNNGVVDDSQLPKDRFSAERLKGVDSTLKIQPAKLEDSAVYLCASSSAGTSGNNEQFFGPGTRLTVL.

This sequence joins TRBV5-1 and TRBJ2-5; 13 bases line up with TRBD2. The J segment lost 1 base and the V segment lost 4 bases, leaving 4 bases of the junction unmatched. From germline, CDR1 is SGHRS and CDR2 YFSETQ. CDR3 size: 16 residues. This chain's CDR3 is CASSHRTSGGQETQYF. CDR3 nucleotides: TGCGCCAGCAGCCATAGGACTAGCGGGGGCCAAGAGACCCAGTACTTC.

The rearrangement uses TRBV3-1 and TRBJ2-5; D is undetermined. The V end lost 4 bases, the J end lost 11 bases, and 23 bases lay between the germline ends. Germline CDR1 and CDR2: LGHDT and YNNKEL (reference sequence). CDR3 length: 15 residues. The CDR3 region is CASSLEKGWWNEQYF. The CDR3 DNA follows: TGTGCCAGCAGCCTCGAGAAGGGTTGGTGGAATGAGCAGTACTTC.